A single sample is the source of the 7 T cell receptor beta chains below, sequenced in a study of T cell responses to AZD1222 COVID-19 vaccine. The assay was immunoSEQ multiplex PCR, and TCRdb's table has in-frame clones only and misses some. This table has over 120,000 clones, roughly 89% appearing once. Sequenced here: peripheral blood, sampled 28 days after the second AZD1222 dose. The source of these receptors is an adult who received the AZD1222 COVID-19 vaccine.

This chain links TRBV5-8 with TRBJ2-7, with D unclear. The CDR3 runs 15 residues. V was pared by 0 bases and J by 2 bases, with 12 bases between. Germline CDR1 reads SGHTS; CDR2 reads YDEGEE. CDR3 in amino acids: CASSLASVFPYEQYF. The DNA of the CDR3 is TGTGCCAGCAGCTTGGCGTCAGTGTTCCCCTACGAGCAGTACTTC.

CDR3 protein: CASSPNLWDEQFF. The CDR3 region has the DNA TGTGCCAGCAGCCCTAATCTCTGGGACGAGCAGTTCTTC. The rearrangement links TRBV7-8 to TRBJ2-1; D possibly matches TRBD1 or TRBD2 (5 bases each). Germline loops: CDR1 SGHVS, CDR2 FQNEAQ. V was clipped by 5 bases and J by 10 bases, with 15 bases between them. CDR3 length equals 13 residues.

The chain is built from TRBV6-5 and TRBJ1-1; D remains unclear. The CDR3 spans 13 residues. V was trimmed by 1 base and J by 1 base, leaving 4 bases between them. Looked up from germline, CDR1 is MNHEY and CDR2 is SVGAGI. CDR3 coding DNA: TGTGCCAGCAGTTACTGGGAGAACACTGAAGCTTTCTTT. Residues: CASSYWENTEAFF.

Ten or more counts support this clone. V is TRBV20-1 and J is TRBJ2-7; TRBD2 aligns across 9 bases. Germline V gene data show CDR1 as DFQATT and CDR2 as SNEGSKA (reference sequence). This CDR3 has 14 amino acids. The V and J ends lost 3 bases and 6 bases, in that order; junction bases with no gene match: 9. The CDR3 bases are TGCAGTGCTAGTGGCGGGAGGGCATTTGGCGAGCAGTACTTC. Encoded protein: CSASGGRAFGEQYF.

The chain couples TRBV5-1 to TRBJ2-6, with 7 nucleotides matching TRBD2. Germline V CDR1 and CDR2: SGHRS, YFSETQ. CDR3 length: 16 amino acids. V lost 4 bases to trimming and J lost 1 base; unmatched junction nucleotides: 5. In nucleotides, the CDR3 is TGCGCCAGCAGCGGCGGGAGCGGGTCTGGGGCCAACGTCCTGACTTTC. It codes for CASSGGSGSGANVLTF.

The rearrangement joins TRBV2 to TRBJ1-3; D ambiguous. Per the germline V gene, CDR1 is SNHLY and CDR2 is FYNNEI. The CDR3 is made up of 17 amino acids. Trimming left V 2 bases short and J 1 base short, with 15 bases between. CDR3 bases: TGTGCCAGCAGTGAAAGGGCAGTCCTTCTTTCTGGAAACACCATATATTTT. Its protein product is CASSERAVLLSGNTIYF.

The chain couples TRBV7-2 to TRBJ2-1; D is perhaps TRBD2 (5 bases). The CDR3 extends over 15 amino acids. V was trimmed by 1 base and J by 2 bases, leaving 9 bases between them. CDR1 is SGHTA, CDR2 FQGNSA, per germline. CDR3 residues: CASSLDFSAYNEQFF. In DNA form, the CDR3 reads TGTGCCAGCAGCTTAGATTTTAGCGCCTACAATGAGCAGTTCTTC.